The 15 T cell receptor beta chains reported below all come from one sample, sequenced in a study of PD-L1 blockade in urothelial cancer. Here immunoSEQ multiplex PCR was the method, and the copy in TCRdb shows in-frame clones only, minus some. In the table there are under 95,000 clones, 65% to 85% of which are singletons. Specified time point: pretreatment peripheral blood. The sample consisted of PBMCs, taken around atezolizumab (anti-PD-L1) treatment. These receptor sequences come from a woman between 65 and 79 years old with urothelial cancer.

The chain joins TRBV5-1 to TRBJ2-1; 9 nucleotides agree with TRBD1. Germline V CDR1 and CDR2: SGHRS, YFSETQ. V lost 4 bases and J lost 0; bases outside the gene matches: 5. The CDR3 sequence is 16 residues long. As DNA, the CDR3 is TGCGCCAGCAGCCGGGGGACAGGGAGCTCCTACAATGAGCAGTTCTTC. Its translation: CASSRGTGSSYNEQFF.

The gene calls are TRBV7-2 and TRBJ2-5; 11 nucleotides align to TRBD1. Trimming removed 5 bases from V and 4 bases from J; junction bases left unmatched: 3. Looked up from germline, CDR1 is SGHTA and CDR2 is FQGNSA. This CDR3 spans 14 amino acids. The CDR3 sequence is CASSAGTGGETQYF. The CDR3 DNA reads as TGTGCCAGCAGCGCCGGGACAGGGGGAGAGACCCAGTACTTC.

The chain links TRBV10-2 to TRBJ2-1, with D tentatively TRBD2 (6 bases). Looked up from germline, CDR1 is WSHSY and CDR2 is SAAADI. The V end was cut by 6 bases, the J end by 1 base, with 7 bases between. The CDR3 length is 13 residues. Here the CDR3 DNA reads TGCGCCAGCAGGGCGGGGTCCTACAATGAGCAGTTCTTC. It translates to CASRAGSYNEQFF.

This clone showed up just a few times. CDR3: CASSELSPGYTF. The CDR3 nucleotides read TGTGCCAGCAGTGAACTATCACCGGGCTACACCTTC. V gene TRBV6-1 combines with J gene TRBJ1-2; D is undetermined. The CDR3 runs 12 residues. Germline loops: CDR1 MNHNS, CDR2 SASEGT. V dropped 2 bases and J dropped 8 bases, with 9 bases sitting between them.

CDR3 DNA: TGCGCCAGCAGCTTGGCCGTTCAGGGGCGAGATGGCTACACCTTC. Protein product: CASSLAVQGRDGYTF. J is TRBJ1-2 and V is TRBV5-1, with D possibly matching TRBD1 (6 bases). V lost 0 bases, J lost 6 bases, and 15 bases lay in between. There are 15 residues in the CDR3. Germline loops: CDR1 SGHRS, CDR2 YFSETQ.

This clone occurred once. The V gene is TRBV11-2, the J gene TRBJ2-2; D may be TRBD2 (5 bases). Germline assignment: CDR1 SGHAT and CDR2 FQNNGV. Trimming took off 2 bases at V and 0 bases at J, with 16 bases between the two ends. The CDR3 length is 18 residues. The CDR3: CASSLHLAGGANTGELFF. For the CDR3, the DNA is TGTGCCAGCAGCTTACACCTGGCGGGCGGCGCGAACACCGGGGAGCTGTTTTTT.

V usage is TRBV2 and J usage is TRBJ2-5; the D gene is possibly TRBD1 (6 bases). CDR3 length equals 17 residues. Trimming left V 5 bases short and J 2 bases short, with 21 bases between. Per germline, CDR1 SNHLY and CDR2 FYNNEI. The CDR3 spells CASSFAIFGQGQETQYF. CDR3 nucleotide sequence: TGTGCCAGCAGTTTTGCCATCTTCGGGCAGGGGCAAGAGACCCAGTACTTC.

The chain links TRBV6-1 to TRBJ2-7; unclear D gene. Trimming removed 3 bases at V and 6 bases at J, with 18 bases between. CDR1 is MNHNS, CDR2 SASEGT, per germline. CDR3 length: 15 residues. The CDR3 region is CASSEPGDNPSEQYF. DNA of the CDR3: TGTGCCAGCAGTGAGCCAGGCGATAACCCTTCCGAGCAGTACTTC.

This rearrangement joins TRBV6-1 to TRBJ1-2; 7 nucleotides agree with TRBD1. This CDR3 region has 15 residues. Germline V gene lookup returns CDR1 MNHNS and CDR2 SASEGT. J lost 4 bases, V lost 7 bases, and 12 bases had no gene match. Here the CDR3 reads CASTDTGGGSYGYTF. The CDR3 region has the DNA TGTGCCAGCACCGATACCGGAGGGGGCAGCTATGGCTACACCTTC.

This rearrangement joins TRBV28 to TRBJ1-5; the match to TRBD1 covers 7 bases. Losses at the gene ends were 9 bases for V and 0 bases for J; bases not matched to a gene: 11. The CDR3 sequence is 16 residues long. Germline V gene data show CDR1 as MDHEN and CDR2 as SYDVKM. This CDR3 reads CASFPGQFYSNQPQHF. The CDR3 DNA sequence: TGTGCCAGTTTCCCGGGACAGTTTTATAGCAATCAGCCCCAGCATTTT.

The chain uses TRBV5-1 and TRBJ2-7; the D gene is possibly TRBD2 (6 bases). CDR3 length: 14 residues. V was trimmed by 0 bases and J by 7 bases, leaving 14 bases between them. CDR1 SGHRS and CDR2 YFSETQ come from the germline V gene. The CDR3 reads CASSLAGDWGEQYF. The DNA for the CDR3 is TGCGCCAGCAGCTTGGCCGGGGACTGGGGAGAGCAGTACTTC.

V and J are TRBV6-1 and TRBJ2-3; TRBD2 matches at 12 bases. The CDR3 runs to 17 residues. The V gene end was trimmed by 0 bases and the J gene end by 6 bases; junction bases not matched to a gene: 7. Per germline, CDR1 MNHNS and CDR2 SASEGT. CDR3 amino acids: CASSEANLAGGLDTQYF. The CDR3 coding sequence is TGTGCCAGCAGTGAAGCGAATCTAGCGGGGGGGCTTGATACGCAGTATTTT.

This chain links TRBV15 with TRBJ2-3, with no clear D. Trimming shortened V by 3 bases and J by 2 bases, and 15 bases separated the two germline ends. Germline-derived CDR1 and CDR2 are LNHNV and YYDKDF (reference sequence). The CDR3 has 16 residues. The CDR3 spells CATSSGLVPTTDTQYF. The CDR3 DNA follows: TGTGCCACCAGCAGCGGTCTAGTCCCCACCACAGATACGCAGTATTTT.

The chain couples TRBV29-1 to TRBJ1-3, with D unresolved. Trimming cost V 5 bases and J 2 bases, with 13 bases left between them. The CDR3 sequence is 14 residues long. Per the germline V gene, CDR1 is SQVTM and CDR2 is ANQGSEA. CDR3 protein: CSVTRGLAGNTIYF. The CDR3 region has the DNA TGCAGCGTTACCCGGGGTTTAGCTGGAAACACCATATATTTT.

The gene calls are TRBV30 and TRBJ2-5, with TRBD2 as a possible D gene (7 bases). Trimming took off 0 bases at V and 5 bases at J, with 16 bases between the two ends. This CDR3 contains 15 residues. Germline CDR1 GTSNPN, CDR2 SVGIG (reference sequence). CDR3 region: CAWSVRRGGQETQYF. The DNA for the CDR3 is TGTGCCTGGAGTGTACGTCGCGGGGGCCAGGAGACCCAGTACTTC.